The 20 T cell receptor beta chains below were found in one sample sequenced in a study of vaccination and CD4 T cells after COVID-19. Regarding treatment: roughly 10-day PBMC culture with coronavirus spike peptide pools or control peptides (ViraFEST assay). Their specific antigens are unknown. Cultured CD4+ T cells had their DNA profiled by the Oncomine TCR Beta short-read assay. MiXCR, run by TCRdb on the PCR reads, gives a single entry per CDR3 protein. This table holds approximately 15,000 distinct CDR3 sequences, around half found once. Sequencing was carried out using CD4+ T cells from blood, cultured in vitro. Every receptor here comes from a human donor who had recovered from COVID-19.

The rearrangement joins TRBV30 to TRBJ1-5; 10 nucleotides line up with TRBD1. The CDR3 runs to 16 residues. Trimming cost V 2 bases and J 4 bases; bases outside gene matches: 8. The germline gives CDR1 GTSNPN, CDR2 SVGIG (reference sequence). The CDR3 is CAWSPRDRGTNQPQHF. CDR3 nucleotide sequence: TGTGCCTGGAGTCCACGGGACAGGGGAACGAATCAGCCCCAGCATTTT.

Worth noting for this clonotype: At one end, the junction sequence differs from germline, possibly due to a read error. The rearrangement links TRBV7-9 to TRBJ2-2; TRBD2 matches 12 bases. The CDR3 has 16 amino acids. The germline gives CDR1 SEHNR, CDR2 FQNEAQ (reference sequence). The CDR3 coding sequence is TGTGCCGGCAGCTCAGCTAGCGGGAGGGTCACCGGGGAGCTGTTTTTT. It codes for CAGSSASGRVTGELFF.

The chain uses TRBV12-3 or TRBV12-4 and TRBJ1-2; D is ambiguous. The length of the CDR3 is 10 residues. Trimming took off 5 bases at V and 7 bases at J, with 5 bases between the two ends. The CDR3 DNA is TGTGCCAGCAGTGGCTTTGGCTACACCTTC. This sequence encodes CASSGFGYTF.

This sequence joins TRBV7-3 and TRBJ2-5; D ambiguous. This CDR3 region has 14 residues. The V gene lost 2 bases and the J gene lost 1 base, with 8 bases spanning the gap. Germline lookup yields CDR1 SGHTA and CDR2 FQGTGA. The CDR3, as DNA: TGTGCCAGCAGCTTATCGGCAGCCCAAGAGACCCAGTACTTC. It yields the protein CASSLSAAQETQYF.

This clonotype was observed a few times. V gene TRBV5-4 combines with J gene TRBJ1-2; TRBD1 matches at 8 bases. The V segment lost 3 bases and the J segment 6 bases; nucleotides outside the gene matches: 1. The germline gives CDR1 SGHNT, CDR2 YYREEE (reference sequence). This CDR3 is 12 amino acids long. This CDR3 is CASSSDRDGYTF. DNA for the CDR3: TGTGCCAGCAGCTCGGACAGGGATGGCTACACCTTC.

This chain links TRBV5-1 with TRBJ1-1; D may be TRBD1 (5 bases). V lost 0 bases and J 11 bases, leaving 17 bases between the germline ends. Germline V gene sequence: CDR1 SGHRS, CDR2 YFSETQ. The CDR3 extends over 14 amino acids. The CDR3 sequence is CASSLVQGNAGAFF. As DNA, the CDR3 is TGCGCCAGCAGCTTGGTTCAGGGTAACGCTGGGGCTTTCTTT. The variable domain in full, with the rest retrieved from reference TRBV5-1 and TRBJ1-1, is KAGVTQTPRYLIKTRGQQVTLSCSPISGHRSVSWYQQTPGQGLQFLFEYFSETQRNKGNFPGRFSGRQFSNSRSEMNVSTLELGDSALYLCASSLVQGNAGAFFGQGTRLTVV.

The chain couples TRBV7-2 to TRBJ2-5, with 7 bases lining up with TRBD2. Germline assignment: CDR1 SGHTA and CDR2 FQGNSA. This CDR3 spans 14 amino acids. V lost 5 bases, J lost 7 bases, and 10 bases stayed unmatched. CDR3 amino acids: CASSPESGMGTQYF. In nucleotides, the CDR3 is TGTGCCAGCAGCCCCGAGAGCGGGATGGGGACCCAGTACTTC.

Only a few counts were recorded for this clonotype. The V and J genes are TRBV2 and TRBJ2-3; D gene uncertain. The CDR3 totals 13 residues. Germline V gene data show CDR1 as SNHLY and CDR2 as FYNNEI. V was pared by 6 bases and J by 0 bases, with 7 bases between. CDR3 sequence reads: CASRVSSTDTQYF. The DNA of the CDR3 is TGTGCCAGCAGGGTGTCTAGCACAGATACGCAGTATTTT.

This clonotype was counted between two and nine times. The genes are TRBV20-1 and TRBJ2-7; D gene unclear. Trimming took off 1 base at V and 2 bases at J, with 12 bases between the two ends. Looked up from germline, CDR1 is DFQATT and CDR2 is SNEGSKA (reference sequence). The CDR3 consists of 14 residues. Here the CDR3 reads CSARGQASPYEQYF. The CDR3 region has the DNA TGCAGTGCTAGAGGTCAGGCCTCACCCTACGAGCAGTACTTC.

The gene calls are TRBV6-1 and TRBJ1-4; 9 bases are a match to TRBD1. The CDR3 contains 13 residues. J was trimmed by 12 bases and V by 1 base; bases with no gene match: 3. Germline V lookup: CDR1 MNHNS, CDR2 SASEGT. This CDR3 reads CASSEVGTGQLFF. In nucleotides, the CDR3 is TGTGCCAGCAGTGAAGTAGGGACAGGGCAACTGTTTTTT.

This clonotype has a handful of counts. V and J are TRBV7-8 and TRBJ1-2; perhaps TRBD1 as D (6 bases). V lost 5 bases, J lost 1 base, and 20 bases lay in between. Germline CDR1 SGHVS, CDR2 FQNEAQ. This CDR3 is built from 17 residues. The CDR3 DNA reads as TGTGCCAGCAGCCAAAGACCTGCGACAGGCCTTAACTATGGCTACACCTTC. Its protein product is CASSQRPATGLNYGYTF.

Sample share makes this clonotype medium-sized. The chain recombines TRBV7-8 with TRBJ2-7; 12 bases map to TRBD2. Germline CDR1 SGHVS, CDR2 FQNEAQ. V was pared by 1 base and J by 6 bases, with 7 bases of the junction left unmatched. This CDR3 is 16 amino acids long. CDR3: CASSLGLAGVLREQYF. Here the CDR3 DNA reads TGTGCCAGCAGCTTAGGACTAGCGGGAGTACTTCGCGAGCAGTACTTC.

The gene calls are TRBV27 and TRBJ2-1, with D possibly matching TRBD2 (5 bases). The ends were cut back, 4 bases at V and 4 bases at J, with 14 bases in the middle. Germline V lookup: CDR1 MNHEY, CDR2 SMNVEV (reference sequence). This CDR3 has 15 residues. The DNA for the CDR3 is TGTGCCAGCAGTTGGAGCGAGAGAGGGTACAATGAGCAGTTCTTC. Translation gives CASSWSERGYNEQFF.

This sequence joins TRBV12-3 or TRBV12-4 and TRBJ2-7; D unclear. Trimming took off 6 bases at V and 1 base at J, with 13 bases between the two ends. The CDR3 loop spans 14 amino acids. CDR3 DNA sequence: TGTGCCAGCAGCCAGGACGGAGATTCCTACGAGCAGTACTTC. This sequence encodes CASSQDGDSYEQYF.

The DNA of the CDR3 is TGCAGTGCAGCACCCGGGACTAGCGGAGTACAAGAGACCCAGTACTTC. This codes for CSAAPGTSGVQETQYF. The chain employs TRBV20-1 and TRBJ2-5, with TRBD2 identical over 11 bases. Germline V lookup: CDR1 DFQATT, CDR2 SNEGSKA (reference sequence). This CDR3 comprises 16 residues. V lost 6 bases and J lost 2; bases outside the gene matches: 11.

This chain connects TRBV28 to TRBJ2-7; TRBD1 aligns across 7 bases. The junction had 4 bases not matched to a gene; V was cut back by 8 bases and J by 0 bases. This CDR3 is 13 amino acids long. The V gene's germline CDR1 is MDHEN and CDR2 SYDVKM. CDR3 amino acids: CASDRASSYEQYF. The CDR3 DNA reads TGTGCCAGCGACAGGGCTAGCTCCTACGAGCAGTACTTC.

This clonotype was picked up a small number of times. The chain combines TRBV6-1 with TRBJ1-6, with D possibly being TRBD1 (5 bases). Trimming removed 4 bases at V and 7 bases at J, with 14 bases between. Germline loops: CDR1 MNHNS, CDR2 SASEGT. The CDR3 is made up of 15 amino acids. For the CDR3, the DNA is TGTGCCAGCAGTGTAGAGGCAGGGACCAATTCACCCCTCCACTTT. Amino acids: CASSVEAGTNSPLHF.

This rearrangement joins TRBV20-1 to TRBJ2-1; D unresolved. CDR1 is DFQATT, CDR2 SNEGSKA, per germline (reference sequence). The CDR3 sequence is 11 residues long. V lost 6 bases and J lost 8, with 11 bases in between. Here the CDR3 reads CSAPTVDEQFF. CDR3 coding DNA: TGCAGTGCGCCAACAGTGGATGAGCAGTTCTTC.

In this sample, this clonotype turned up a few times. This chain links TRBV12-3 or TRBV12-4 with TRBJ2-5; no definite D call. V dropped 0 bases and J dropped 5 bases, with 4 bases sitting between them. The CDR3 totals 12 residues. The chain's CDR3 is CASSLAPETQYF. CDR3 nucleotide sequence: TGTGCCAGCAGTTTAGCGCCGGAGACCCAGTACTTC.

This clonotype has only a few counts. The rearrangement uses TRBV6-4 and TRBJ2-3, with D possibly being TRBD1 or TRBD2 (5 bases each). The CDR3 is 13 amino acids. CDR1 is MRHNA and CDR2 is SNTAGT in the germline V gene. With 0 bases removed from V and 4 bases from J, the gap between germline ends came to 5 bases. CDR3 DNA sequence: TGTGCCAGCAGTGACTCGGGGGCAGATACGCAGTATTTT. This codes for CASSDSGADTQYF.